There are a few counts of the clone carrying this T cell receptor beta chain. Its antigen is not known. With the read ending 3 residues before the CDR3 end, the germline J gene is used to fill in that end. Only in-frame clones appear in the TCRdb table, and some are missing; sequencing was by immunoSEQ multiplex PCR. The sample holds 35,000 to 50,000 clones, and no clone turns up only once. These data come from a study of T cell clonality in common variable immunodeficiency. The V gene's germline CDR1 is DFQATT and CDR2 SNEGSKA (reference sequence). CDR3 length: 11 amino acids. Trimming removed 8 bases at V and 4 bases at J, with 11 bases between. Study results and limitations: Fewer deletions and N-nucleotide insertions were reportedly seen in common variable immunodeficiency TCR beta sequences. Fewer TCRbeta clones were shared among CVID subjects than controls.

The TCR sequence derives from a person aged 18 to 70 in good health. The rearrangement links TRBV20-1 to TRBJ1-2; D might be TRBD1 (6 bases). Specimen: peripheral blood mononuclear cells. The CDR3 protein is CSKGTPYGYTF. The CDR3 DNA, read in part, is TGCAGTAAGGGGACACCCTATGGC.